This T cell receptor (beta chain) is from a study of beta chain features in type 1 diabetes. Study-wide context: Patient and healthy donor groups were alike in age, gender and cell yields.

Germline V gene sequence: CDR1 SEHNR, CDR2 FQNEAQ (reference sequence). V shed 7 bases, J shed 0 bases, and the junction held 3 bases outside the gene matches. There are 14 residues in the CDR3. TCRB transcripts that were expressed got sequenced, as all of the isolated RNA had been reverse transcribed. Using immunoSEQ multiplex PCR, the repertoire was profiled, and TCRdb retains in-frame clones only, with some absent. The sample lists approximately 84,000 clones, roughly a third occurring once. Sequencing input: stem cell memory CD4+ T cells from blood. V is TRBV7-9 and J is TRBJ1-2; 9 bases line up with TRBD1. This clonotype was sampled from a woman in her late teens or twenties in good health. In DNA form, the CDR3 reads TGTGCCAGCACAAACAGGGGGCCTAACTATGGCTACACCTTC. Translated: CASTNRGPNYGYTF. The full variable domain, in which reference TRBV7-9 and TRBJ1-2 provide the parts outside the CDR3, is DTGVSQNPRHKITKRGQNVTFRCDPISEHNRLYWYRQTLGQGPEFLTYFQNEAQLEKSRLLSDRFSAERPKGSFSTLEIQRTEQGDSAMYLCASTNRGPNYGYTFGSGTRLTVV.